This T cell receptor (beta chain) comes out of a study of blood T cell repertoires in COVID-19. Study at large: Sites across the United States, Italy and Spain contributed samples from acute and convalescent COVID-19.

CDR1 MDHEN and CDR2 SYDVKM come from the germline V gene. Trimming cost V 4 bases and J 3 bases; bases outside gene matches: 2. The CDR3 spans 14 residues. Original processing notes: Estimated nucleated cell counts came from reference gene primer amplification. TCRdb's table, derived via immunoSEQ multiplex PCR, lists solely in-frame clones and lacks some. Clone size and the V and J calls come from that table; the DNA yielded D and trimming. The sample has around 310,000 clones, 90% seen once; the top ten hold about 1%. Followed longitudinally, the Seattle patients had been enrolled during active infection.

The rearrangement joins TRBV28 to TRBJ1-2; 10 nucleotides line up with TRBD1. The sequencing sample was made of peripheral blood. The receptor comes from a middle-aged woman with COVID-19, enrolled during active disease. For the CDR3, the DNA is TGTGCCAGCAGTTACGGGACAGGGGACTATGGCTACACCTTC. Its translation: CASSYGTGDYGYTF.